Listed below are T cell receptor beta chains from one sample, sequenced in a study of Ad26.COV2.S vaccination and SARS-CoV-2 variants. Data came from immunoSEQ multiplex PCR; TCRdb stores just in-frame clones and leaves some out. The sample records roughly 100,000 clones, around 80% being singletons. Specimen: peripheral blood, collected after recovery from COVID-19. These receptors were obtained from a human donor who had recovered from COVID-19. The CDR3 runs from the conserved cysteine through the conserved F or W. The D gene is left open where the match is weak. Size is stated for part of the rows, as once, few or many counts, or as a class when the clone is expanded.

D,V,J,size,length,CDR3,DNA
-,TRBV5-1,TRBJ2-2,-,15,CASSLDYSNTGELFF,TGCGCCAGCAGCTTGGACTATTCGAACACCGGGGAGCTGTTTTTT
-,TRBV11-2,TRBJ2-5,-,11,CASSWGETQYF,TGTGCCAGCAGCTGGGGAGAGACCCAGTACTTC
-,TRBV7-2,TRBJ1-4,once,15,CASSSQGGLNEKLFF,TGTGCCAGCAGCTCGCAAGGGGGGCTTAATGAAAAACTGTTTTTT
-,TRBV28,TRBJ1-5,-,13,CASSLVGRQPQHF,TGTGCCAGCAGTTTAGTGGGAAGGCAGCCCCAGCATTTT
TRBD1,TRBV10-3,TRBJ1-2,-,13,CAISGTGEAGYTF,TGTGCCATCAGTGGGACAGGGGAAGCCGGCTACACCTTC
-,TRBV7-9,TRBJ1-1,few,12,CASSLEVTEAFF,TGTGCCAGCAGCTTAGAGGTCACTGAAGCTTTCTTT
-,TRBV5-4,TRBJ1-2,-,12,CASSKNRAGYTF,TGTGCCAGCAGCAAAAACAGGGCTGGCTACACCTTC
-,TRBV30,TRBJ1-5,-,13,CAWSAERNQPQHF,TGTGCCTGGAGTGCTGAACGCAATCAGCCCCAGCATTTT
-,TRBV7-6,TRBJ2-3,-,12,CASSPTEDTQYF,TGTGCCAGCAGCCCAACAGAAGATACGCAGTATTTT
-,TRBV28,TRBJ2-3,once,13,CASSYSSTDTQYF,TGTGCCAGCAGTTACTCTAGCACAGATACGCAGTATTTT
-,TRBV5-5,TRBJ2-2,-,15,CASSLSVPNTGELFF,TGTGCCAGCAGCTTGTCAGTCCCGAACACCGGGGAGCTGTTTTTT
-,TRBV6-6,TRBJ2-7,-,14,CASSLGANSYEQYF,TGTGCCAGCAGTCTTGGGGCAAACTCCTACGAGCAGTACTTC
TRBD1,TRBV2,TRBJ1-2,-,14,CASSVQATGTGYTF,TGTGCCAGCAGTGTCCAGGCGACAGGGACAGGCTACACCTTC
TRBD1,TRBV29-1,TRBJ2-7,-,13,CSVPETGTYEQYF,TGCAGCGTCCCCGAGACAGGGACCTACGAGCAGTACTTC
-,TRBV12-3/TRBV12-4,TRBJ1-2,-,12,CASSWERSRYTF,TGTGCCAGCAGTTGGGAGCGGTCCCGCTACACCTTC
TRBD2,TRBV28,TRBJ2-2,-,15,CAGSRSGGAVGELFF,TGTGCCGGTTCCCGAAGCGGGGGGGCTGTCGGGGAGCTGTTTTTT
TRBD2,TRBV2,TRBJ2-1,-,17,CASSPRLAGGPGKQQFF,TGTGCCAGCAGTCCACGACTAGCGGGGGGGCCGGGCAAACAGCAGTTCTTC
-,TRBV29-1,TRBJ1-1,-,13,CSVDEGGITEAFF,TGCAGCGTTGATGAGGGGGGGATCACTGAAGCTTTCTTT
-,TRBV28,TRBJ2-7,-,15,CASSLWGTASYEQYF,TGTGCCAGCAGTTTATGGGGGACGGCAAGCTACGAGCAGTACTTC
-,TRBV9,TRBJ2-7,once,12,CASSPQGYEQYF,TGTGCCAGCAGCCCGCAGGGCTACGAGCAGTACTTC
TRBD2,TRBV9,TRBJ2-2,once,15,CASSVGLADTGELFF,TGTGCCAGCAGCGTAGGACTAGCGGACACCGGGGAGCTGTTTTTT
-,TRBV3-1/TRBV3-2,TRBJ2-7,-,16,CASSAGRGPFSYEQYF,TGTGCCAGCAGCGCCGGCAGGGGCCCTTTCTCCTACGAGCAGTACTTC